The 21 T cell receptor beta chains in this list originate from one sample, sequenced in a study of brain T cells in children with intractable seizures. Time point described: blood from clinic visit 5 months post-surgery; TSC patient then seizure free. Generated by immunoSEQ multiplex PCR, the TCRdb table keeps only in-frame clones and is missing some. The sample holds a few hundred thousand clones; 85% to 95% are singletons and the top ten take 4.5% to 7%. The sequences come from peripheral blood, collected more than 4 months after surgery. These TCRs come from a boy in the first two years of life with tuberous sclerosis and intractable seizures.

The CDR3 bases are TGCGCCAGCAGCTTGGTTGGCGCAGGTAGGCTAACTAACTATGGCTACACCTTC. Protein product: CASSLVGAGRLTNYGYTF. The genes are TRBV5-1 and TRBJ1-2; D is undetermined. The CDR3 covers 18 residues. Germline assignment: CDR1 SGHRS and CDR2 YFSETQ. Trimming took 0 bases from V and 0 from J, leaving 18 bases between them. Full variable domain (outside the CDR3, taken from reference TRBV5-1 and TRBJ1-2): KAGVTQTPRYLIKTRGQQVTLSCSPISGHRSVSWYQQTPGQGLQFLFEYFSETQRNKGNFPGRFSGRQFSNSRSEMNVSTLELGDSALYLCASSLVGAGRLTNYGYTFGSGTRLTVV.

The V and J genes are TRBV2 and TRBJ2-5, with 13 bases matching TRBD2. The CDR3 contains 16 residues. V was clipped by 6 bases and J by 2 bases; unmatched bases: 6. From germline, CDR1 is SNHLY and CDR2 FYNNEI. The CDR3 DNA sequence: TGTGCCAGCAGCCCCGGGACTAGCGGGGCACAAGAGACCCAGTACTTC. Residues: CASSPGTSGAQETQYF.

This clone is a singleton in its sample. The rearrangement joins TRBV10-2 to TRBJ2-1, with 9 bases matching TRBD2. This CDR3 has 15 amino acids. V gave up 2 bases and J gave up 7 bases; unmatched junction bases: 6. CDR1 is WSHSY and CDR2 is SAAADI in the germline V gene. In nucleotides, the CDR3 is TGCGCCAGCAGTGAGGGTAGCGGGAGTGCGAATGAGCAGTTCTTC. The encoded protein is CASSEGSGSANEQFF.

Only a few counts were recorded for this clone. The chain is built from TRBV2 and TRBJ1-5; possible D gene TRBD1, 6 bases. The germline V and J ends were trimmed by 5 bases and 6 bases, with 17 bases remaining between them. The germline CDR1 and CDR2 sequences are SNHLY and FYNNEI. The CDR3 length is 15 residues. Here the CDR3 DNA reads TGTGCCAGCAGTACCGGACAGCTAGGAGGTCAGCCCCAGCATTTT. Translated, it gives CASSTGQLGGQPQHF.

The genes are TRBV6-1 and TRBJ1-5, with D possibly being TRBD1 (6 bases). The CDR3 is 15 residues long. With 8 bases removed from V and 2 bases from J, the gap between germline ends came to 16 bases. Germline V gene lookup returns CDR1 MNHNS and CDR2 SASEGT. The CDR3 region has the DNA TGTGCCAGCCGGAATAGGACAGCCCGCAATCAGCCCCAGCATTTT. Translating it yields CASRNRTARNQPQHF.

V is TRBV28 and J is TRBJ2-1, with 7 bases fitting TRBD1. CDR3 size: 15 residues. V shed 2 bases, J shed 7 bases, and the junction held 8 bases outside the gene matches. CDR1 MDHEN and CDR2 SYDVKM come from the germline V gene. For the CDR3, the DNA is TGTGCCAGCAGTTTAGACAGGGCATCGAATAATGAGCAGTTCTTC. Translating gives CASSLDRASNNEQFF. The full variable domain, with the rest looked up from reference TRBV28 and TRBJ2-1, is DVKVTQSSRYLVKRTGEKVFLECVQDMDHENMFWYRQDPGLGLRLIYFSYDVKMKEKGDIPEGYSVSREKKERFSLILESASTNQTSMYLCASSLDRASNNEQFFGPGTRLTVL.

The chain carries TRBV5-1 and TRBJ2-7, with 7 bases matching TRBD1. Germline CDR1 reads SGHRS; CDR2 reads YFSETQ. V lost 0 bases to trimming and J lost 6 bases; unmatched junction nucleotides: 12. This CDR3 is 16 amino acids long. The CDR3 DNA reads TGCGCCAGCAGCTTGGGTTATGGGACAGCCCCCGGCGAGCAGTACTTC. Translating it yields CASSLGYGTAPGEQYF.

This clone was counted a single time. The CDR3 region is CACRDGKAEAFF. DNA of the CDR3: TGTGCCTGTCGGGACGGAAAAGCTGAAGCTTTCTTT. The V call is TRBV30, the J call TRBJ1-1, with D possibly TRBD1 on 5 matching bases. The CDR3 runs to 12 residues. Looked up from germline, CDR1 is GTSNPN and CDR2 is SVGIG (reference sequence). Trimming cost V 6 bases and J 6 bases, with 14 bases left between them.

This chain uses TRBV6-1 with TRBJ1-2, with D possibly matching TRBD1 (5 bases). V was trimmed by 2 bases and J by 8 bases, leaving 18 bases between them. The CDR3 sequence is 15 residues long. Germline V gene lookup returns CDR1 MNHNS and CDR2 SASEGT. Here the CDR3 reads CASSERKPRGDGYTF. The CDR3 bases are TGTGCCAGCAGTGAAAGGAAGCCGAGGGGAGACGGCTACACCTTC.

Here the CDR3 reads CASSLDRGRETQYF. CDR3 in DNA: TGTGCCAGCAGCTTGGACAGGGGCAGGGAGACCCAGTACTTC. The chain couples TRBV5-4 to TRBJ2-5; 7 bases agree with TRBD1. CDR1 SGHNT and CDR2 YYREEE come from the germline V gene (reference sequence). J gave up 5 bases and V 0 bases, and 4 bases lay outside the gene matches. This CDR3 is built from 14 residues.

This chain uses TRBV18 with TRBJ2-7; TRBD2 might be the D (7 bases). Germline V gene data show CDR1 as KGHSH and CDR2 as LQKENI. Deletions cut 6 bases from V and 6 bases from J, with 24 bases between. The CDR3 is 16 amino acids. CDR3 in amino acids: CASSRGEGLGTFEQYF. CDR3 nucleotide sequence: TGTGCCAGCTCTAGGGGGGAGGGCCTAGGAACCTTCGAGCAGTACTTC.

The V and J genes are TRBV6-6 and TRBJ1-3, with TRBD1 matching 8 bases. Germline assignment: CDR1 MNHNY and CDR2 SVGAGI (reference sequence). Losses at the gene ends were 10 bases for V and 4 bases for J; bases not matched to a gene: 15. This CDR3 spans 16 amino acids. In DNA, the CDR3 is TGTGCCACCAAATTGACAGGGGCATTCGTCGGAAACACCATATATTTT. Protein sequence: CATKLTGAFVGNTIYF.

This chain joins TRBV12-3 or TRBV12-4 and TRBJ2-1; TRBD1 is a possible D gene (5 bases). V was clipped by 5 bases and J by 5 bases, with 7 bases between them. The CDR3 extends over 12 amino acids. CDR3 region: CASSTRDNEQFF. CDR3 in DNA: TGTGCCAGCAGTACCAGGGACAATGAGCAGTTCTTC.

This chain connects TRBV9 to TRBJ2-7; 7 bases agree with TRBD2. V dropped 0 bases and J dropped 5; count of bases not matched to a gene: 8. This CDR3 has 15 residues. The germline gives CDR1 SGDLS, CDR2 YYNGEE. CDR3 protein: CASSVAETSFHEQYF. DNA for the CDR3: TGTGCCAGCAGCGTAGCCGAGACTAGCTTCCACGAGCAGTACTTC.

The gene calls are TRBV29-1 and TRBJ2-7; 7 nucleotides agree with TRBD1. Looked up from germline, CDR1 is SQVTM and CDR2 is ANQGSEA. CDR3 length equals 13 residues. Trimming cost V 5 bases and J 5 bases; bases outside gene matches: 9. CDR3 nucleotide sequence: TGCAGCGTTAACACCGGGACAGTAAACGAGCAGTACTTC. This translates into CSVNTGTVNEQYF.

The chain combines TRBV29-1 with TRBJ1-2; no clear D gene. Germline CDR1 reads SQVTM; CDR2 reads ANQGSEA. This CDR3 has 14 amino acids. The germline V and J ends were trimmed by 1 base and 4 bases, with 13 bases remaining between them. The CDR3, as DNA: TGCAGCGTTGAAGCTCGGACGGCTCTCTATGGCTACACCTTC. The encoded protein is CSVEARTALYGYTF.

V is TRBV15 and J is TRBJ2-7, with 7 bases matching TRBD2. The CDR3 totals 18 residues. V lost 0 bases to trimming and J lost 5 bases; unmatched junction nucleotides: 16. Germline V CDR1 and CDR2: LNHNV, YYDKDF (reference sequence). The chain's CDR3 is CATSRDLLKTREWNEQYF. Here the CDR3 DNA reads TGTGCCACCAGCAGAGATCTGTTGAAGACGCGGGAGTGGAACGAGCAGTACTTC.

This chain connects TRBV28 to TRBJ1-2; D is possibly TRBD1 (5 bases). This CDR3 is built from 13 residues. Germline lookup yields CDR1 MDHEN and CDR2 SYDVKM. Trimming cost V 5 bases and J 3 bases, with 10 bases left between them. The CDR3 DNA sequence: TGTGCCAGCAGTAAAGACAGTTACTATGGCTACACCTTC. It specifies CASSKDSYYGYTF.

The V call is TRBV11-1, the J call TRBJ2-2, with D possibly called TRBD1 or TRBD2 (5 bases each). Trimming took 5 bases from V and 2 from J, leaving 15 bases between them. Germline V CDR1 and CDR2: SGHAT, FQDESV (reference sequence). The CDR3 length is 16 residues. CDR3 DNA: TGTGCCAGCAGCGCATCCGGGACGATCAACACCGGGGAGCTGTTTTTT. Translation: CASSASGTINTGELFF. Complete variable domain (other parts from reference TRBV11-1 and TRBJ2-2): EAEVAQSPRYKITEKSQAVAFWCDPISGHATLYWYRQILGQGPELLVQFQDESVVDDSQLPKDRFSAERLKGVDSTLKIQPAELGDSAMYLCASSASGTINTGELFFGEGSRLTVL.

V gene TRBV3-1 (or the pseudogene TRBV3-2) combines with J gene TRBJ2-7; 9 bases line up with TRBD2. This CDR3 has 14 residues. Germline-derived CDR1 and CDR2 are LGHDT and YNNKEL (reference sequence). V gave up 0 bases and J gave up 5 bases; unmatched junction bases: 2. CDR3 amino acids: CASSQERGGNEQYF. CDR3 coding DNA: TGTGCCAGCAGCCAAGAGCGGGGGGGCAACGAGCAGTACTTC.

This clone was counted a single time. The V and J genes are TRBV6-5 and TRBJ2-1; D not resolved. CDR3 length: 16 amino acids. Trimming removed 0 bases from V and 5 bases from J, with 14 bases in between. Germline V gives CDR1 MNHEY, CDR2 SVGAGI. CDR3 sequence: CASSYSFARRHNEQFF. As DNA, the CDR3 is TGTGCCAGCAGTTACTCGTTCGCGCGGCGGCACAATGAGCAGTTCTTC.